This T cell receptor (beta chain) was captured by sequencing in a study of blood T cell repertoires in COVID-19. About the study: Spain, Italy and the United States supplied samples that represented acute and convalescent COVID-19. From T cells, B-cell-depleted T cells, or PBMCs came the material, which was cDNA or gDNA.

In the original workflow: Researchers report that nucleated cell counts were estimated from reference gene primer amplification. Clones were read by immunoSEQ multiplex PCR, and TCRdb kept only the in-frame ones, dropping some. That table supplies the V and J calls and clone size; D and trimming were determined from the DNA. The sample has some 97,000 clones; around four fifths are singletons. Germline V gives CDR1 SGHVS, CDR2 FNYEAQ. The CDR3 is made up of 15 amino acids. V shed 1 base and J shed 6 bases, with 13 bases lying between them. This sequence originates from a man between 50 and 59 years old with active or convalescent COVID-19. The rearrangement joins TRBV7-6 to TRBJ1-5, with a tentative D call TRBD1 (5 bases). The specimen sequenced was peripheral blood. CDR3: CASSLGQGKGQPQHF. CDR3 in DNA: TGTGCCAGCAGCTTAGGGCAGGGAAAGGGTCAGCCCCAGCATTTT. Full variable domain (remainder filled in from reference TRBV7-6 and TRBJ1-5): GAGVSQSPRYKVTKRGQDVALRCDPISGHVSLYWYRQALGQGPEFLTYFNYEAQQDKSGLPNDRFSAERPEGSISTLTIQRTEQRDSAMYRCASSLGQGKGQPQHFGDGTRLSIL.